This T cell receptor beta chain came from a study of OX40 agonist ivuxolimab in advanced cancers. Looking at the study overall: Patients treated during dose escalation were battling hepatocellular carcinoma, melanoma, renal cell or head and neck cancer. Checkpoint inhibitors had been given previously to 40% of patients. Three patients showed partial responses: one hepatocellular carcinoma and two cutaneous melanoma cases.

The V gene's germline CDR1 is LGHNA and CDR2 YNFKEQ. The CDR3 contains 14 residues. The V gene lost 1 base and the J gene lost 3 bases, with 10 bases spanning the gap. Blood samples were obtained at baseline, cycle 4 day 1, and cycle 7 day 1. Using immunoSEQ multiplex PCR, the repertoire was profiled, and TCRdb retains in-frame clones only, with some absent. The sample comprises tens of thousands of clones, about nine tenths of which are singletons, and about 7% rests with the top ten. The sequencing used CD4+ or CD8+ T cells sorted from blood, collected in a trial of the OX40 agonist ivuxolimab. The V call is TRBV4-2, the J call TRBJ2-7; D is tentatively TRBD1 or TRBD2 (5 bases each). The clonotype was recovered from an adult with an advanced solid tumor such as melanoma, head and neck, liver or kidney cancer. The CDR3 DNA reads TGTGCCAGCAGCCAAGGAGGTGGGGGCTACGAGCAGTACTTC. As protein: CASSQGGGGYEQYF.